Listed below are T cell receptor beta chains from one sample, sequenced in a study of shared clonotypes between healthy human individuals. The assay was immunoSEQ multiplex PCR, and TCRdb's table has in-frame clones only and misses some. The sample lists over 700,000 clones; approximately 72% were seen once. The sequencing sample was made of memory CD4+ T cells sorted from blood. These receptors were taken from a woman aged 30 to 39 in good health. Each CDR3 is given without its conserved first and last residue.

j_gene | v_gene | CDR3aa
TRBJ2-1 | TRBV7-9 | ASSSTSGGNNEQF
TRBJ2-5 | TRBV7-3 | ASSTGGSRETQY
TRBJ2-2 | TRBV21-1 | ASSKARRGITGELF
TRBJ2-7 | TRBV27 | ASSLHKQY
TRBJ2-7 | TRBV4-1 | ASSPREGGGIHEQY
TRBJ2-7 | TRBV10-3 | AISQGQGRLSEQY
TRBJ2-7 | TRBV21-1 | ASSTTLRRVPSSYEQY
TRBJ1-4 | TRBV15 | ATSRLIITTNEKLF
TRBJ2-7 | TRBV4-2 | ASSQADRSYEQY
TRBJ1-3 | TRBV7-2 | ASSPSGNTIY
TRBJ1-2 | TRBV30 | AWGRESGNSNYGYT
TRBJ2-1 | TRBV27 | ASSLATGTDAYNEQF
TRBJ1-1 | TRBV28 | ASKPANTEAF
TRBJ1-6 | TRBV9 | ASSVGAGEYNSPLH
TRBJ1-2 | TRBV5-4 | ASSTSDRGWGYT
TRBJ1-4 | TRBV27 | ASSEAGTGGGGEKLF
TRBJ2-7 | TRBV27 | ASRLADSYEQY
TRBJ1-4 | TRBV5-1 | ASSFRDGDNEKLF
TRBJ2-2 | TRBV7-2 | ASSSLAENTGELF
TRBJ2-7 | TRBV19 | ASMETGGLDEQY
TRBJ2-2 | TRBV19 | ASSMREGGELF
TRBJ2-1 | TRBV4-1 | ASSQGQGINNEQF
TRBJ2-3 | TRBV9 | ASSPLAGSGDTQY
TRBJ2-1 | TRBV2 | ASSESPNYNEQF
TRBJ1-1 | TRBV19 | ASSISLGNTEAF
TRBJ1-2 | TRBV2 | ASSRGTGGYGYT
TRBJ2-1 | TRBV5-1 | ASSAQSSYNEQF
TRBJ2-7 | TRBV19 | ASSWGLAGPYEQY
TRBJ1-2 | TRBV27 | ASSLSFQDGYT
TRBJ2-6 | TRBV6-1 | ASSELQGGILNVLT
TRBJ1-1 | TRBV2 | ASGQGISHTEAF
TRBJ2-1 | TRBV2 | ASSLGQGAVMEQF
TRBJ2-7 | TRBV25-1 | ASSGTSGYSYEQY
TRBJ1-6 | TRBV5-1 | ASSEEYSPLH
TRBJ2-7 | TRBV5-5 | ASSTFSGGGGQY
TRBJ1-5 | TRBV19 | ASSGMGGWEQPQH
TRBJ1-2 | TRBV5-6 | ASSLAPTGANYGYT